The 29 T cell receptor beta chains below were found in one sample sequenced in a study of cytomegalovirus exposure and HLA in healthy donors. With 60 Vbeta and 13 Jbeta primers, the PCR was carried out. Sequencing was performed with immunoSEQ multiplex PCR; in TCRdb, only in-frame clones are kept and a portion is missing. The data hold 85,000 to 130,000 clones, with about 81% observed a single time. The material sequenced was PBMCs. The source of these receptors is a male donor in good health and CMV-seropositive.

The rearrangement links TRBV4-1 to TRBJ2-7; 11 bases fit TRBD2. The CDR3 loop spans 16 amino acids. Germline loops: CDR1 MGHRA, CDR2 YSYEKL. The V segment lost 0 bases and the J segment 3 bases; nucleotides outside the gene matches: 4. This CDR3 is CASSQEGGTSGYEQYF. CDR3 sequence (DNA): TGCGCCAGCAGCCAAGAAGGGGGGACTAGCGGCTACGAGCAGTACTTC.

CDR3: CASRSPGSGNSPLHF. CDR3 coding DNA: TGTGCCAGCAGGAGCCCAGGGTCGGGCAATTCACCCCTCCACTTT. This chain joins TRBV25-1 and TRBJ1-6, with D possibly matching TRBD1 (5 bases). Germline CDR1 and CDR2: MGHDK and SYGVNS. V dropped 6 bases and J dropped 7 bases, with 16 bases sitting between them. The CDR3 is made up of 15 amino acids.

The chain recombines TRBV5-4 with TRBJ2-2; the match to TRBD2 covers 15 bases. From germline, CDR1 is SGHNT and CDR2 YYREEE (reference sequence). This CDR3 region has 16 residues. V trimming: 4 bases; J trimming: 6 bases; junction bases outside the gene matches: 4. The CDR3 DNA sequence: TGTGCCAGCAGCGTCGGACTAGCGGGGGGGGCCGGGGAGCTGTTTTTT. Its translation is CASSVGLAGGAGELFF.

The CDR3, as DNA: TGCGCCAGCAGCCCGACTAGCGGGGGAGCCTACGAGCAGTACTTC. Its translation: CASSPTSGGAYEQYF. The genes are TRBV4-3 and TRBJ2-7, with 12 positions matching TRBD2. The CDR3 has 15 residues. CDR1 and CDR2 from the germline V gene are LGHNA and YSLEER. The V and J ends lost 4 bases and 2 bases, in that order; junction bases with no gene match: 3.

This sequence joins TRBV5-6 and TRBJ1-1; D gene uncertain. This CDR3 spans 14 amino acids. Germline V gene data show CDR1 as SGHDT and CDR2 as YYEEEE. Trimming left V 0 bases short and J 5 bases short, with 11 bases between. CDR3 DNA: TGTGCCAGCAGCTTGGAGCAGGTCTGGACTGAAGCTTTCTTT. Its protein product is CASSLEQVWTEAFF.

The chain's CDR3 is CASSGRGRNGNKPQHF. DNA for the CDR3: TGTGCCAGCAGCGGTAGGGGGAGAAACGGAAATAAGCCCCAGCATTTT. The chain has TRBV7-9 and TRBJ1-5; D is possibly TRBD1 (6 bases). The CDR3 runs 16 residues. V shed 5 bases and J shed 8 bases, with 22 bases lying between them. Germline V gene lookup returns CDR1 SEHNR and CDR2 FQNEAQ (reference sequence).

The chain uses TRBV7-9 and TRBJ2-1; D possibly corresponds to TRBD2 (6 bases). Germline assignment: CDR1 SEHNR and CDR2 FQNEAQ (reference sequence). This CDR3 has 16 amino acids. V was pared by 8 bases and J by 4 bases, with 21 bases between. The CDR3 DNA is TGTGCCAGCGGAGGGATGGTCAGGGCCCGGTACAATGAGCAGTTCTTC. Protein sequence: CASGGMVRARYNEQFF.

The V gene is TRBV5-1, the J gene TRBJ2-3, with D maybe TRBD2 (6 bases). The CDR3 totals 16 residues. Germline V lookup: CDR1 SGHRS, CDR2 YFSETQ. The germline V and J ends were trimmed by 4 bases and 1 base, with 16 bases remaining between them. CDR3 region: CASSVVLAQGTDTQYF. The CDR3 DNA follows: TGCGCCAGCAGCGTGGTTCTAGCGCAGGGCACAGATACGCAGTATTTT.

Here the CDR3 reads CASSSKTAGSTRDTQYF. The CDR3 nucleotides are TGTGCCAGCAGCTCTAAGACGGCCGGGTCGACGAGGGATACGCAGTATTTT. The chain combines TRBV5-4 with TRBJ2-3; D not resolved. The CDR3 length is 17 residues. Trimming pared 3 bases from V and 6 bases from J, leaving 23 bases between. Germline-derived CDR1 and CDR2 are SGHNT and YYREEE (reference sequence).

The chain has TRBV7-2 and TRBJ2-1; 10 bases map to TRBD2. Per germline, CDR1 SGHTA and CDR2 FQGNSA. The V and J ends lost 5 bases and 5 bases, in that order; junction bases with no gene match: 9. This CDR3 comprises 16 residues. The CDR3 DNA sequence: TGTGCCAGCAGCCGGAAAGCGGGAGGGCCCGACAATGAGCAGTTCTTC. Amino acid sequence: CASSRKAGGPDNEQFF.

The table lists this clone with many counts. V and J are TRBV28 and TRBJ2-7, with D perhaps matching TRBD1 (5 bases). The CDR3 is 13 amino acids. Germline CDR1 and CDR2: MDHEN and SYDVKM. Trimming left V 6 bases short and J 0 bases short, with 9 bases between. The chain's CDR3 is CASRDITSYEQYF. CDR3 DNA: TGTGCCAGCAGGGACATCACCTCCTACGAGCAGTACTTC.

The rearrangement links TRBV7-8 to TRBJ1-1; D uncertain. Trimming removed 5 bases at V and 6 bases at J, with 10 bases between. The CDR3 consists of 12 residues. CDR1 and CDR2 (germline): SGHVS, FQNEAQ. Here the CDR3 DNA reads TGTGCCAGCAGCACCGGGTTTGCTGAAGCTTTCTTT. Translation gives CASSTGFAEAFF.

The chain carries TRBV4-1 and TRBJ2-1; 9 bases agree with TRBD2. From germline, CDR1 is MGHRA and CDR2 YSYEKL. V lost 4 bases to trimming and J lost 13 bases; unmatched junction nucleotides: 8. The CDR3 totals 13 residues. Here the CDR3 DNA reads TGCGCCAGCAGCCGGCAAGGACTAGCGCAACAGTTCTTC. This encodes CASSRQGLAQQFF.

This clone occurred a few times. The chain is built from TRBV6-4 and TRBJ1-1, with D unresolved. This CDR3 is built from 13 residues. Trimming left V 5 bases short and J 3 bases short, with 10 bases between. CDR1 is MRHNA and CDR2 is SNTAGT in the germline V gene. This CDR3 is CASSTTVDTEAFF. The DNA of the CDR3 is TGTGCCAGCAGTACTACCGTAGACACTGAAGCTTTCTTT.

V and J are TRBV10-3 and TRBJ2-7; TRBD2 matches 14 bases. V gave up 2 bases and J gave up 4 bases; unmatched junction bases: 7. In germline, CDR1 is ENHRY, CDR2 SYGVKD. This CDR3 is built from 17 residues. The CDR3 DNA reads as TGTGCCATCAGTGAGCCCTCCGGGACTAGCGGGAGTTACGAGCAGTACTTC. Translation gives CAISEPSGTSGSYEQYF.

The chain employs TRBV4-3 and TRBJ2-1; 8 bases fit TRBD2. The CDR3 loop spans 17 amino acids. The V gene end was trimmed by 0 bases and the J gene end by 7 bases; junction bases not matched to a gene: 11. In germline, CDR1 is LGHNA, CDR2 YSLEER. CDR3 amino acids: CASSQDIGREEGNEQFF. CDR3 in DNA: TGCGCCAGCAGCCAAGATATAGGGCGGGAGGAGGGTAATGAGCAGTTCTTC.

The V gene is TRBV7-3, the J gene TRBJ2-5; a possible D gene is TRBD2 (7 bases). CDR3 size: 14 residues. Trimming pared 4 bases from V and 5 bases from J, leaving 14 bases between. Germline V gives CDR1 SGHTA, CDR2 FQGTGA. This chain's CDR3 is CASSYRGAVETQYF. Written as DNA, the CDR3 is TGTGCCAGCAGCTATCGGGGGGCGGTGGAGACCCAGTACTTC.

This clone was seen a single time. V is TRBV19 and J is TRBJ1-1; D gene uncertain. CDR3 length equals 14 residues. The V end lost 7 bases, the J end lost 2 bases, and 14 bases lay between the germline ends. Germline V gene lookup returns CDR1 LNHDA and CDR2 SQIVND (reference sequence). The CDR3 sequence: CASKWREFNTEAFF. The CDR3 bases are TGTGCCAGTAAATGGAGGGAGTTTAACACTGAAGCTTTCTTT.

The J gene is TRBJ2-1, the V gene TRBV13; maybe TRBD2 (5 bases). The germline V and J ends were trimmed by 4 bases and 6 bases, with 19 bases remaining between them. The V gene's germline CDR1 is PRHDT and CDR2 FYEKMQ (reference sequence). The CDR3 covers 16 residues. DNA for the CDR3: TGTGCCAGCAGCTCCTATTATAGGATTGAGGGCAATGAGCAGTTCTTC. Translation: CASSSYYRIEGNEQFF. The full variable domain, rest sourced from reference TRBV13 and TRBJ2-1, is AAGVIQSPRHLIKEKRETATLKCYPIPRHDTVYWYQQGPGQDPQFLISFYEKMQSDKGSIPDRFSAQQFSDYHSELNMSSLELGDSALYFCASSSYYRIEGNEQFFGPGTRLTVL.

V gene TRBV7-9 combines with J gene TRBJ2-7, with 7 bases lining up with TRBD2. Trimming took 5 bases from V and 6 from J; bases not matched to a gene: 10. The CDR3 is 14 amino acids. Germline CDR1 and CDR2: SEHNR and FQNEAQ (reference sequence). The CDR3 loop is CASSLTSSGGEQYF. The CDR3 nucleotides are TGTGCCAGCAGCCTAACCTCTAGCGGCGGCGAGCAGTACTTC.

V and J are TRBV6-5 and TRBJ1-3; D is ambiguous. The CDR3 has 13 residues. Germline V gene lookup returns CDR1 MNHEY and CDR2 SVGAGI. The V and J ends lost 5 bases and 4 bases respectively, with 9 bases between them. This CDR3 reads CASSPPGGNTIYF. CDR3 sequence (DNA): TGTGCCAGCAGTCCCCCGGGAGGAAACACCATATATTTT.

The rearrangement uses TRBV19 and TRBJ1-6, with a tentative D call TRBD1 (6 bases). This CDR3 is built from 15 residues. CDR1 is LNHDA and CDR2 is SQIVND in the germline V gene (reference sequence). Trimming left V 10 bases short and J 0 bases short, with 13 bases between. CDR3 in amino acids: CATRDKASYNSPLHF. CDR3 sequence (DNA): TGTGCCACCCGGGACAAGGCCTCCTATAATTCACCCCTCCACTTT. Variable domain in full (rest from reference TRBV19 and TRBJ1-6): DGGITQSPKYLFRKEGQNVTLSCEQNLNHDAMYWYRQDPGQGLRLIYYSQIVNDFQKGDIAEGYSVSREKKESFPLTVTSAQKNPTAFYLCATRDKASYNSPLHFGNGTRLTVT.

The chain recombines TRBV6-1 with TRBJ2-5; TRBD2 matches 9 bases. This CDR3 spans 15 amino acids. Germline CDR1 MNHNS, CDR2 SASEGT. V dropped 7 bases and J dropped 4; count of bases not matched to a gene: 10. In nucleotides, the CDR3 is TGTGCCAGCAAAGCGGGAGGAGGTTCAGCAGAGACCCAGTACTTC. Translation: CASKAGGGSAETQYF.

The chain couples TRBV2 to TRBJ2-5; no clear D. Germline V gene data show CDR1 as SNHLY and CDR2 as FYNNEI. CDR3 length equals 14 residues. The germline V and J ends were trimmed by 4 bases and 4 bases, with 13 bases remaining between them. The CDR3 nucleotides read TGTGCCAGCAGTGGTCAGCCGGCTAGAGAGACCCAGTACTTC. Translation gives CASSGQPARETQYF.

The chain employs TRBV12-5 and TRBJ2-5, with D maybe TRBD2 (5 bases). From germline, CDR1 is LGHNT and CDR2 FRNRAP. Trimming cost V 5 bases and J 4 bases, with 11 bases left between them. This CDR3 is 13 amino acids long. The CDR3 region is CASGTGNRETQYF. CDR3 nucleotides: TGTGCTAGTGGTACCGGGAACCGAGAGACCCAGTACTTC.

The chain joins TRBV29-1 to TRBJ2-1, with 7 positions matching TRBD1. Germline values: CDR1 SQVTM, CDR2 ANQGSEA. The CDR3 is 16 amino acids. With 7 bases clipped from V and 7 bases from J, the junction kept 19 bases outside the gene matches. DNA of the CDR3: TGCAGCGCCAGGGTTGTTGGGCAGGGGGTAGGGAATGAGCAGTTCTTC. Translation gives CSARVVGQGVGNEQFF.

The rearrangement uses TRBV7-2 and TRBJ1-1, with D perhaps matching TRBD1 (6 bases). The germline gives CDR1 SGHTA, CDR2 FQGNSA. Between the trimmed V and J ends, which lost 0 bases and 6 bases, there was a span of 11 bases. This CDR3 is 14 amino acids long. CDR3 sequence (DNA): TGTGCCAGCAGCTTAGCGGCAGGGGATTCTGAAGCTTTCTTT. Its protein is CASSLAAGDSEAFF.

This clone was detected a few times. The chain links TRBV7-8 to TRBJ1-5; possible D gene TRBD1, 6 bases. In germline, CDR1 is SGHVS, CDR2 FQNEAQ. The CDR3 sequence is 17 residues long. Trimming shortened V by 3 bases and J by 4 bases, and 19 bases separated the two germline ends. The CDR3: CASSFVRFQGQNQPQHF. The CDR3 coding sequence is TGTGCCAGCAGCTTTGTTCGGTTTCAGGGGCAAAATCAGCCCCAGCATTTT.

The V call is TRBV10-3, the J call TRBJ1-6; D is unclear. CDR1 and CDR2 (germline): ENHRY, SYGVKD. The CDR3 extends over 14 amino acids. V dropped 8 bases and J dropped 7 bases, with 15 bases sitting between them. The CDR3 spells CAIRLREANSPLHF. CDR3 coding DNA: TGTGCCATCCGTCTGAGGGAAGCAAATTCACCCCTCCACTTT.